This T cell receptor (beta chain) was captured in a study of graft-versus-host responses after intestinal transplantation. Study details: Multivisceral, liver-intestinal, or isolated intestinal grafts were transplanted into recipients.

About this clone: Its antigen is unidentified.

The CDR3 extends over 15 amino acids. CDR1 and CDR2 (germline): MDHEN, SYDVKM. V dropped 3 bases and J dropped 1 base, with 12 bases sitting between them. General study findings and limits: When patients had graft-donor T cell macrochimerism, their allografts held high graft-versus-host to host-versus-graft clonal ratios.

From the graft tissue, intraepithelial and lamina propria lymphocytes were released through processing. Sequenced by immunoSEQ multiplex PCR; TCRdb stores in-frame clones only, minus some. The data show 14,000 or so clones, with 77% seen just once and 3.9% held by the top ten. Sequencing used ileum tissue, obtained just under 28 days after intestinal transplant. The J gene is TRBJ1-1, the V gene TRBV28, with D possibly matching TRBD1 (5 bases). This TCR came from a human patient who received an intestinal transplant, so some T cells may come from the graft donor. The CDR3 sequence is CASSLWGLPNTEAFF. The CDR3, as DNA: TGTGCCAGCAGTTTGTGGGGACTCCCGAACACTGAAGCTTTCTTT. Filled out from reference TRBV28 and TRBJ1-1, the complete variable domain reads DVKVTQSSRYLVKRTGEKVFLECVQDMDHENMFWYRQDPGLGLRLIYFSYDVKMKEKGDIPEGYSVSREKKERFSLILESASTNQTSMYLCASSLWGLPNTEAFFGQGTRLTVV.